There are a few counts of the clone carrying this TCR beta chain. Its antigen remains unidentified. In TCRdb, the 5' RACE reads were re-called with MiXCR into one record per CDR3 protein. The repertoire consists of around 140,000 distinct CDR3 sequences, with about 6.1% occurring once and the leading ten covering under 2.5%. The data were obtained in a study of T-cell memory formation after mild COVID-19. Study information: TCR clusters mostly belonged to single donors.

Whole-study findings and limits: While clones contracting from day 15 to 85 were balanced between CD4 and CD8, later expanders leaned CD4+. Mostly located in CM and EM were contracting CD4+ clones, with contracting CD8+ clones located in EMRA. Clones from the second wave (peaking day 37) had unconfirmed SARS-CoV-2 specificity.

The sequence was obtained from an adult woman who had mild COVID-19 (a few samples of this study predate the infection). Cell type and time point are not known. The sample taken for sequencing was PBMCs or a T cell subset sorted from them (not recorded which).

In DNA form, the CDR3 reads TGTGCCAGCAGCTTGGACAGCTTGTACAATGAGCAGTTCTTC. Its translation: CASSLDSLYNEQFF. The chain employs TRBV5-5 and TRBJ2-1; D is unresolved. V gave up 0 bases and J gave up 4 bases, with 8 bases separating them. The CDR3 totals 14 residues. The germline gives CDR1 SGHKS, CDR2 YYEKEE (reference sequence).